The rows below give T cell receptor beta chains drawn from one sample of a study of beta chain features in type 1 diabetes. Assay: immunoSEQ multiplex PCR; the TCRdb copy retains only in-frame clones and omits some. The sample lists some 900,000 clones, roughly a sixth occurring once. Sequencing was carried out using naive CD4+ T cells from blood. The receptor source for this set is a woman under 30 in good health. Both conserved end residues are part of each CDR3. D genes are given only for firm matches. Clone size is stated in some rows and not others, as once, few, many or a class when expanded.

v_call,j_call,clone_size,d_call,cdr3_aa,cdr3_nt
TRBV2,TRBJ1-4,NA,NA,CASSERITNEKLFF,TGTGCCAGCAGTGAAAGGATTACTAATGAAAAACTGTTTTTT
TRBV6-5,TRBJ2-3,NA,NA,CASTQTRDTQYF,TGTGCCAGCACCCAAACCCGGGATACGCAGTATTTT
TRBV28,TRBJ2-7,NA,NA,CASSFSVNYEQYF,TGTGCCAGCAGTTTTTCAGTCAACTACGAGCAGTACTTC
TRBV7-2,TRBJ1-4,few,TRBD1,CASSSRDRGGQLFF,TGTGCCAGCAGCTCCCGGGACAGGGGTGGACAACTGTTTTTT
TRBV11-1,TRBJ2-2,few,NA,CASRQTENTGELFF,TGTGCCAGCAGACAGACTGAGAACACCGGGGAGCTGTTTTTT
TRBV9,TRBJ2-2,few,NA,CASSVGGRPRTGELFF,TGTGCCAGCAGCGTAGGCGGCCGTCCGCGTACCGGGGAGCTGTTTTTT
TRBV5-1,TRBJ2-2,NA,NA,CASRWTLGNTGELFF,TGCGCCAGCAGATGGACTCTGGGAAACACCGGGGAGCTGTTTTTT
TRBV9,TRBJ2-6,NA,NA,CASSEARGANVLTF,TGTGCCAGCAGTGAAGCACGTGGAGCCAACGTCCTGACTTTC
TRBV28,TRBJ2-2,NA,NA,CASSSPAVGGGELFF,TGTGCCAGCAGTTCCCCAGCGGTCGGCGGCGGGGAGCTGTTTTTT
TRBV7-9,TRBJ2-1,NA,NA,CASSEGLLEWNEQFF,TGTGCCAGCAGCGAGGGACTCCTGGAATGGAATGAGCAGTTCTTC
TRBV7-3,TRBJ2-5,few,TRBD2,CASSFSTSGTTQYF,TGTGCCAGCAGCTTCTCGACTAGCGGGACGACCCAGTACTTC
TRBV6-5,TRBJ1-2,NA,NA,CASSQWLGYGYTF,TGTGCCAGCAGTCAATGGTTGGGCTATGGCTACACCTTC
TRBV6-6,TRBJ2-3,NA,TRBD2,CASRPSGSGDTQYF,TGTGCCAGCAGACCTAGCGGGAGTGGAGATACGCAGTATTTT
TRBV5-6,TRBJ1-2,few,NA,CASSLTFAGYTF,TGTGCCAGCAGCTTAACATTCGCTGGCTACACCTTC
TRBV28,TRBJ2-7,NA,NA,CASSQAAGLARF,TGTGCCAGCAGTCAGGCCGCGGGACTGGCACGGTTC
TRBV7-2,TRBJ1-3,NA,TRBD1,CASSRRGQGLLGNTIYF,TGTGCCAGCAGTCGGAGGGGGCAGGGGCTGCTCGGAAACACCATATATTTT
TRBV7-9,TRBJ2-7,few,NA,CASDRLELEQYF,TGTGCCAGCGACCGACTAGAACTCGAGCAGTACTTC
TRBV25-1,TRBJ2-1,few,TRBD1,CASSPGQGVNEQFF,TGTGCCAGCTCCCCCGGACAGGGTGTTAATGAGCAGTTCTTC
TRBV15,TRBJ2-5,NA,NA,CATRGPGILYQETQYF,TGTGCCACCAGGGGTCCGGGCATTTTGTACCAAGAGACCCAGTACTTC
TRBV28,TRBJ2-5,NA,TRBD1,CASSSGQAQETQYF,TGTGCCAGCAGTTCTGGACAGGCTCAAGAGACCCAGTACTTC
TRBV7-2,TRBJ2-2,few,NA,CASSLVFGELFF,TGTGCCAGCAGCTTAGTTTTCGGGGAGCTGTTTTTT
TRBV6-5,TRBJ1-1,few,TRBD1,CASSRDRGFYTEAFF,TGTGCCAGCAGTAGGGACAGGGGGTTTTACACTGAAGCTTTCTTT
TRBV2,TRBJ2-2,few,NA,CASSDWAPGELFF,TGTGCCAGCAGTGACTGGGCCCCCGGGGAGCTGTTTTTT
TRBV4-1,TRBJ1-4,NA,NA,CASSQRTSFREKLFF,TGCGCCAGCAGCCAAAGAACCTCCTTTCGTGAAAAACTGTTTTTT
TRBV7-9,TRBJ2-7,few,NA,CASSLGDRIPYEQYF,TGTGCCAGCAGCTTAGGCGACAGGATTCCCTACGAGCAGTACTTC
TRBV6-4,TRBJ2-1,NA,NA,CASSVVEGYNEQFF,TGTGCCAGCAGTGTGGTAGAGGGTTACAATGAGCAGTTCTTC
TRBV10-3,TRBJ2-1,NA,TRBD1,CAINPGQGVSQSYNEQFF,TGTGCCATCAATCCGGGACAGGGTGTATCGCAATCCTACAATGAGCAGTTCTTC
TRBV13,TRBJ2-7,NA,NA,CASSPSSYEQYF,TGTGCCAGCAGCCCGAGCTCCTACGAGCAGTACTTC
TRBV7-3,TRBJ2-2,NA,NA,CASSLISVPTGELFF,TGTGCCAGCAGCTTAATCTCAGTACCCACCGGGGAGCTGTTTTTT
TRBV19,TRBJ2-5,few,NA,CASSPRALQETQYF,TGTGCCAGTAGTCCTCGGGCACTCCAAGAGACCCAGTACTTC
TRBV27,TRBJ2-1,few,NA,CASSRRGVNLYNEQFF,TGTGCCAGCAGCCGAAGGGGGGTTAACCTCTACAATGAGCAGTTCTTC
TRBV28,TRBJ2-4,NA,TRBD1,CASTTDRARQYF,TGTGCCAGCACCACGGACAGGGCCCGTCAGTACTTC
TRBV6-1,TRBJ1-2,NA,TRBD1,CASRDGQGVNYGYTF,TGTGCCAGCAGGGACGGACAGGGGGTAAACTATGGCTACACCTTC
TRBV15,TRBJ1-5,few,NA,CATSREVDQPQHF,TGTGCCACCAGCAGAGAAGTAGATCAGCCCCAGCATTTT
TRBV29-1,TRBJ1-2,NA,NA,CSVDGQGTITYGYTF,TGCAGCGTTGACGGGCAGGGGACGATAACCTATGGCTACACCTTC
TRBV10-3,TRBJ2-2,NA,NA,CAIRGYQGGTGELFF,TGTGCCATCAGGGGATACCAGGGAGGCACCGGGGAGCTGTTTTTT
TRBV21-1,TRBJ2-7,NA,NA,CASSNQTLSYEQYF,TGTGCCAGCAGCAATCAGACTTTGTCCTACGAGCAGTACTTC
TRBV7-2,TRBJ2-1,NA,TRBD2,CASNPLAGLYNEQFF,TGTGCCAGCAACCCGCTAGCGGGATTGTACAATGAGCAGTTCTTC
TRBV7-9,TRBJ1-1,few,NA,CASSLDTLVDTEAFF,TGTGCCAGCAGCTTAGATACCCTCGTCGACACTGAAGCTTTCTTT
TRBV5-5,TRBJ2-7,NA,TRBD2,CASSNFQPLRLAGSSYEQYF,TGTGCCAGCAGCAACTTCCAGCCCTTGCGACTAGCGGGCTCGTCCTACGAGCAGTACTTC
TRBV7-2,TRBJ2-3,NA,NA,CASSRDTVDTQYF,TGTGCCAGCAGCAGAGACACGGTGGATACGCAGTATTTT
TRBV7-9,TRBJ2-5,NA,NA,CASRWDNEETQYF,TGTGCCAGCAGATGGGATAATGAGGAGACCCAGTACTTC
TRBV9,TRBJ1-1,NA,NA,CASSVAGHTEAFF,TGTGCCAGCAGCGTTGCAGGGCACACTGAAGCTTTCTTT
TRBV27,TRBJ1-1,NA,TRBD1,CASSRQGGAEAFF,TGTGCCAGCAGCCGACAGGGAGGCGCTGAAGCTTTCTTT
TRBV6-5,TRBJ2-3,few,NA,CASSYFVKDTQYF,TGTGCCAGCAGTTACTTCGTGAAAGATACGCAGTATTTT
TRBV28,TRBJ2-1,few,NA,CASSFGSGLDEQFF,TGTGCCAGCAGTTTCGGGTCTGGTTTGGATGAGCAGTTCTTC
TRBV9,TRBJ2-6,NA,NA,CASSVQGSGANVLTF,TGTGCCAGCAGCGTTCAGGGATCTGGGGCCAACGTCCTGACTTTC
TRBV9,TRBJ2-3,NA,NA,CASSVGWGDTDTQYF,TGTGCCAGCAGCGTAGGATGGGGGGACACAGATACGCAGTATTTT
TRBV2,TRBJ2-7,few,TRBD2,CASRVGLAGSEQYF,TGTGCCAGCAGGGTGGGACTAGCGGGAAGCGAGCAGTACTTC
TRBV4-2,TRBJ2-3,NA,TRBD2,CASSHGASGRSTDTQYF,TGTGCCAGCAGCCATGGGGCTAGCGGGAGAAGCACAGATACGCAGTATTTT
TRBV7-2,TRBJ1-2,few,NA,CASSLTLYGYTF,TGTGCCAGCAGCTTGACGCTCTATGGCTACACCTTC
TRBV5-1,TRBJ2-5,NA,TRBD2,CASSFRWREAETQYF,TGCGCCAGCAGCTTTAGGTGGCGGGAGGCAGAGACCCAGTACTTC
TRBV5-1,TRBJ2-7,NA,NA,CASSSLGGTMEYF,TGCGCCAGCAGCTCTTTAGGGGGTACAATGGAGTACTTC
TRBV5-8,TRBJ2-1,NA,NA,CASPSVYNEQFF,TGTGCCAGCCCCTCTGTCTACAATGAGCAGTTCTTC
TRBV27,TRBJ2-7,few,NA,CASSLRPEGTGFLYEQYF,TGTGCCAGCAGTTTACGGCCGGAAGGAACAGGATTTCTCTACGAGCAGTACTTC
TRBV7-3,TRBJ2-6,NA,NA,CASSLTTVPLSGANVLTF,TGTGCCAGCAGCTTAACGACAGTACCTCTCTCTGGGGCCAACGTCCTGACTTTC
TRBV28,TRBJ2-1,few,NA,CASNGGLYGRGYNEQFF,TGTGCCAGCAATGGGGGGTTATACGGGAGAGGTTACAATGAGCAGTTCTTC
TRBV14,TRBJ1-1,few,TRBD1,CASSKTGATEAFF,TGTGCCAGCAGCAAGACAGGGGCCACTGAAGCTTTCTTT
TRBV4-3,TRBJ2-1,NA,NA,CASSQERLDYTQFF,TGCGCCAGCAGCCAAGAGAGGTTAGACTATACTCAGTTCTTC